Each of the 28 T cell receptor beta chains below was sequenced from the same sample in a study of spatial heterogeneity in lung cancer. The time point here: sample taken at primary tumor resection. From tumor, nontumor lung or frozen PBMC, whole RNA was taken unsorted for sequencing. TCRdb independently ran MiXCR on the 5' RACE reads; one entry per CDR3 protein. The sample holds under 30,000 distinct CDR3 sequences, 3% to 3.5% seen once. The material was PBMCs, obtained at surgery. These receptors all stem from a female donor with early-stage non-small cell lung cancer.

This clonotype was found many times. The gene calls are TRBV15 and TRBJ2-3; possibly TRBD1 for D (6 bases). This CDR3 spans 15 amino acids. V shed 0 bases and J shed 1 base, with 8 bases lying between them. The germline V gene has CDR1 LNHNV and CDR2 YYDKDF (reference sequence). CDR3 region: CATSRDRGGTDTQYF. The CDR3, as DNA: TGTGCCACCAGCAGAGACAGGGGCGGCACAGATACGCAGTATTTT.

This clonotype was observed at least ten times. The chain links TRBV20-1 to TRBJ2-5; TRBD2 matches 13 bases. Germline loops: CDR1 DFQATT, CDR2 SNEGSKA (reference sequence). V shed 6 bases and J 7 bases; nucleotides not matched to a gene: 5. The CDR3 length is 13 residues. CDR3: CSAGLAGDGTQYF. In nucleotides, the CDR3 is TGCAGTGCAGGACTAGCGGGAGACGGGACCCAGTACTTC.

This clonotype came up many times. The V call is TRBV6-1, the J call TRBJ2-1; the D is unclear. The V gene lost 7 bases and the J gene lost 6 bases, with 16 bases spanning the gap. Germline CDR1 and CDR2: MNHNS and SASEGT. The CDR3 loop spans 14 amino acids. CDR3 protein: CASMIWGSGNEQFF. CDR3 in DNA: TGTGCCAGCATGATCTGGGGTTCGGGCAATGAGCAGTTCTTC.

Ten or more counts support this clonotype. The chain employs TRBV2 and TRBJ2-1; TRBD2 aligns across 12 bases. CDR3 size: 16 residues. The germline V gene encodes CDR1 SNHLY and CDR2 FYNNEI. V lost 8 bases and J lost 7; bases outside the gene matches: 12. The CDR3 DNA follows: TGTGCCAGCCCGTGGGCGACTAGCGGGAGACAGAATGAGCAGTTCTTC. Amino acids: CASPWATSGRQNEQFF.

This clonotype has a count of ten or more. V and J are TRBV27 and TRBJ2-1; the D gene could be TRBD1 or TRBD2 (5 bases each). The CDR3 runs to 14 residues. V dropped 5 bases and J dropped 5 bases, with 13 bases sitting between them. Germline V gene data show CDR1 as MNHEY and CDR2 as SMNVEV (reference sequence). The CDR3 here is CASSSRDVDNEQFF. As DNA, the CDR3 is TGTGCCAGCAGTAGTAGGGACGTCGACAATGAGCAGTTCTTC.

The rearrangement links TRBV5-4 to TRBJ2-2, with D possibly being TRBD2 (5 bases). The CDR3 covers 13 residues. The V end lost 2 bases, the J end lost 7 bases, and 9 bases lay between the germline ends. Germline CDR1 SGHNT, CDR2 YYREEE (reference sequence). The CDR3 DNA is TGTGCCAGCAGCTTTCCCGAGGGCGGGGAGCTGTTTTTT. Protein product: CASSFPEGGELFF.

This clonotype has a count of ten or more. The chain recombines TRBV6-5 with TRBJ2-2; D call uncertain. The CDR3 sequence is 12 residues long. The germline V gene has CDR1 MNHEY and CDR2 SVGAGI. V was clipped by 10 bases and J by 1 base, with 7 bases between them. The CDR3 sequence is CATEGNTGELFF. The CDR3 bases are TGTGCCACCGAAGGGAACACCGGGGAGCTGTTTTTT.

This clonotype was picked up many times. The V gene is TRBV5-1, the J gene TRBJ1-6, with D possibly being TRBD1 (5 bases). Germline loops: CDR1 SGHRS, CDR2 YFSETQ. Trimming took off 5 bases at V and 13 bases at J, with 10 bases between the two ends. The CDR3 totals 11 residues. In nucleotides, the CDR3 is TGCGCCAGCAGATGGGGGGAGCCCCTCCACTTT. Its protein product is CASRWGEPLHF.

In its sample, this clonotype was seen many times. V gene TRBV5-1 combines with J gene TRBJ2-3; no definite D call. Germline V gene sequence: CDR1 SGHRS, CDR2 YFSETQ. The CDR3 consists of 16 residues. Deletions cut 4 bases from V and 1 base from J, with 16 bases between. The CDR3 sequence is CASSNVRAPGTDTQYF. The CDR3, as DNA: TGCGCCAGCAGCAACGTCCGGGCCCCCGGCACAGATACGCAGTATTTT.

Comment on this clonotype: Possible read error: a much larger clone is one base away. The chain carries TRBV6-1 and TRBJ1-1; D uncertain. CDR1 is MNHNS, CDR2 SASEGT, per germline. The CDR3 totals 14 residues. Here the CDR3 reads CVSSGGQSNTEAFF. CDR3 DNA sequence: TGTGTCAGCTCTGGCGGGCAATCGAACACTGAAGCTTTCTTT.

This clonotype appeared a few times. The chain couples TRBV5-1 to TRBJ2-3, with D possibly called TRBD1 or TRBD2 (5 bases each). V lost 4 bases to trimming and J lost 6 bases, with 12 bases between them. Germline values: CDR1 SGHRS, CDR2 YFSETQ. CDR3 length: 13 residues. The CDR3 loop reads CASSHEGEDTQYF. Here the CDR3 DNA reads TGCGCCAGCAGCCATGAAGGGGAGGATACGCAGTATTTT.

The chain carries TRBV12-3 or TRBV12-4 and TRBJ1-2; D not certain. Trimming took off 3 bases at V and 2 bases at J, with 10 bases between the two ends. The CDR3 consists of 14 residues. CDR3 coding DNA: TGTGCCAGCAGTTTTGGGAGGGAGAACTATGGCTACACCTTC. As protein: CASSFGRENYGYTF.

The V and J genes are TRBV12-3 or TRBV12-4 and TRBJ1-5, with D uncertain. V shed 6 bases and J shed 1 base, with 7 bases lying between them. CDR3 length: 13 amino acids. CDR3 nucleotide sequence: TGTGCCAGCAGAACAGCCAGCAATCAGCCCCAGCATTTT. Translated, it gives CASRTASNQPQHF.

This clonotype is medium-sized by share. V usage is TRBV18 and J usage is TRBJ2-1; the D gene is possibly TRBD1 (6 bases). The V end lost 3 bases, the J end lost 5 bases, and 8 bases lay between the germline ends. The CDR3 is 13 amino acids. Germline loops: CDR1 KGHSH, CDR2 LQKENI. The CDR3 loop reads CASSPGDNNEQFF. For the CDR3, the DNA is TGTGCCAGCTCACCTGGGGACAACAATGAGCAGTTCTTC. Full variable domain (missing parts from reference TRBV18 and TRBJ2-1): NAGVMQNPRHLVRRRGQEARLRCSPMKGHSHVYWYRQLPEEGLKFMVYLQKENIIDESGMPKERFSAEFPKEGPSILRIQQVVRGDSAAYFCASSPGDNNEQFFGPGTRLTVL.

This rearrangement joins TRBV20-1 to TRBJ2-3, with a tentative D call TRBD2 (5 bases). V lost 6 bases and J lost 2, with 18 bases in between. The germline V gene encodes CDR1 DFQATT and CDR2 SNEGSKA (reference sequence). This CDR3 region has 15 residues. Here the CDR3 DNA reads TGCAGTGCGAAACAGAGCGGAGTCATCACAGATACGCAGTATTTT. This encodes CSAKQSGVITDTQYF.

This chain uses TRBV5-1 with TRBJ2-1; 7 bases align to TRBD2. The V gene end was trimmed by 4 bases and the J gene end by 0 bases; junction bases not matched to a gene: 10. The germline V gene has CDR1 SGHRS and CDR2 YFSETQ. This CDR3 has 17 residues. The CDR3 region has the DNA TGCGCCAGCAGCATGCCTTTAGCGGGCGACTCCTACAATGAGCAGTTCTTC. Protein: CASSMPLAGDSYNEQFF.

This clonotype was picked up many times. V is TRBV11-2 and J is TRBJ2-3; tentatively, D is TRBD1 or TRBD2 (5 bases each). Germline V gene sequence: CDR1 SGHAT, CDR2 FQNNGV. Trimming took 5 bases from V and 2 from J, leaving 17 bases between them. CDR3 length equals 16 residues. The DNA for the CDR3 is TGTGCCAGCAGCCAGAGGGGACGGTATCTCACAGATACGCAGTATTTT. Amino acid sequence: CASSQRGRYLTDTQYF.

The table lists this clonotype with a few counts. One junction end disagrees with the germline gene, perhaps due to a read error. The chain employs TRBV6-1 and TRBJ2-7; D remains ambiguous. Per the germline V gene, CDR1 is MNHNS and CDR2 is SASEGT. CDR3 size: 13 residues. The CDR3 region is CASSEAQGYGQYF. Written as DNA, the CDR3 is TGTGCCAGCAGTGAAGCGCAAGGCTACGGGCAGTACTTC.

This clonotype appeared a few times. The rearrangement uses TRBV5-8 and TRBJ2-3; TRBD2 matches 11 bases. V lost 0 bases, J lost 4 bases, and 10 bases stayed unmatched. The CDR3 is made up of 18 amino acids. Germline values: CDR1 SGHTS, CDR2 YDEGEE. CDR3 region: CASSLVGARLAGPDTQYF. The CDR3 DNA reads TGTGCCAGCAGCTTGGTCGGTGCCCGACTAGCGGGACCAGATACGCAGTATTTT.

This clonotype was seen a handful of times. The J gene is TRBJ2-3, the V gene TRBV4-1; no reliable D call. CDR1 and CDR2 (germline): MGHRA, YSYEKL. The CDR3 sequence is 16 residues long. V lost 2 bases to trimming and J lost 2 bases, with 14 bases between them. The CDR3 DNA reads TGCGCCAGCAGCCAACGTGGGCAGTCCGACACAGATACGCAGTATTTT. Its translation: CASSQRGQSDTDTQYF.

This clonotype was recorded many times. The chain has TRBV12-3 or TRBV12-4 and TRBJ2-7, with D uncertain. The CDR3 is 16 residues long. Trimming took 6 bases from V and 0 from J, leaving 18 bases between them. The CDR3 sequence: CASSRTWAWSSYEQYF. The CDR3 coding sequence is TGTGCCAGCAGCCGGACGTGGGCCTGGAGCTCCTACGAGCAGTACTTC.

There are many counts of this clonotype. The chain combines TRBV27 with TRBJ1-5; tentatively, D is TRBD1 (5 bases). V gave up 6 bases and J gave up 6 bases, with 12 bases separating them. The CDR3 runs 13 residues. CDR1 is MNHEY and CDR2 is SMNVEV in the germline V gene (reference sequence). CDR3 DNA: TGTGCCAGCAGAACAGGTTTGGGTCAGCCCCAGCATTTT. Translation: CASRTGLGQPQHF.

Many counts were recorded for this clonotype. Here the CDR3 reads CSASLPGVADTQYF. CDR3 nucleotide sequence: TGCAGTGCTAGTCTCCCGGGAGTGGCAGATACGCAGTATTTT. This chain connects TRBV20-1 to TRBJ2-3, with D perhaps matching TRBD2 (6 bases). The CDR3 extends over 14 amino acids. V lost 3 bases and J 4 bases, leaving 14 bases between the germline ends. Per the germline V gene, CDR1 is DFQATT and CDR2 is SNEGSKA (reference sequence).

This clonotype occurred many times. The rearrangement uses TRBV25-1 and TRBJ2-5, with 8 bases identical to TRBD2. Germline values: CDR1 MGHDK, CDR2 SYGVNS. This CDR3 has 16 amino acids. With V trimmed by 2 bases and J by 5 bases, 10 bases remained unmatched. CDR3 sequence: CASSEPTRSGSETQYF. CDR3 DNA sequence: TGTGCCAGCAGTGAACCGACGAGGAGCGGGAGTGAGACCCAGTACTTC.

This clonotype has a count of ten or more. The gene calls are TRBV5-4 and TRBJ2-3; D uncertain. V was cut by 6 bases and J by 0 bases, with 8 bases left in between. This CDR3 spans 13 amino acids. Germline V gene sequence: CDR1 SGHNT, CDR2 YYREEE (reference sequence). In DNA form, the CDR3 reads TGTGCCAGCACCCAGAGCAGCACAGATACGCAGTATTTT. Amino acid sequence: CASTQSSTDTQYF.

This clonotype was picked up many times. The rearrangement uses TRBV28 and TRBJ2-2; TRBD2 aligns across 12 bases. V was pared by 5 bases and J by 6 bases, with 4 bases of the junction left unmatched. Germline CDR1 and CDR2: MDHEN and SYDVKM. CDR3 size: 15 residues. The CDR3, as DNA: TGTGCCAGCAGTCCGACTAGCGGGAGTGCCGGGGAGCTGTTTTTT. Translation: CASSPTSGSAGELFF. The full variable domain, completed using reference TRBV28 and TRBJ2-2, is DVKVTQSSRYLVKRTGEKVFLECVQDMDHENMFWYRQDPGLGLRLIYFSYDVKMKEKGDIPEGYSVSREKKERFSLILESASTNQTSMYLCASSPTSGSAGELFFGEGSRLTVL.

This clonotype was seen repeatedly, ten times or more. The chain carries TRBV27 and TRBJ2-1; D uncertain. The CDR3 totals 12 residues. Germline V gene sequence: CDR1 MNHEY, CDR2 SMNVEV (reference sequence). V lost 0 bases and J lost 7, with 4 bases in between. The DNA for the CDR3 is TGTGCCAGCAGTTTATCGATAAATGAGCAGTTCTTC. Protein: CASSLSINEQFF.

This clonotype is judged medium-sized. The J gene is TRBJ2-2, the V gene TRBV28; D is unresolved. This CDR3 has 17 amino acids. The V and J ends lost 6 bases and 1 base respectively, with 18 bases between them. Germline V CDR1 and CDR2: MDHEN, SYDVKM. CDR3 nucleotide sequence: TGTGCCAGCAGATTCCAATGGGGTAAACGGAACACCGGGGAGCTGTTTTTT. Its protein is CASRFQWGKRNTGELFF.